Below, one T cell receptor (beta chain) is given with its context. It lacks a known antigen. Nothing much larger sits one base from this clone, and base qualities are not available. This sample was included in a study of beta chain features in type 1 diabetes listed by TCRdb under 2018. Turning to the overall study: No differences in mean age, gender distribution, total cell number or subset yield were found between patients and healthy donors. A total of around 110,000,000 sorted cells were examined across all samples, and RNA yield correlated strongly with the number of cells per subset. In the study, TCRB repertoires of sorted circulating CD4+ T cell subsets from recently diagnosed type 1 diabetes patients were compared with those of matched healthy donors. Regulatory and stem cell-like memory subsets were isolated from only 8 patients and roughly 8 healthy donors, whereas naive and central memory subsets came from all 30 or so donors.

The entire isolated RNA was reverse transcribed using the High Capacity cDNA Reverse Transcription Kit, and thus expressed TCRB transcripts were sequenced. Deep immunoSEQ sequencing was applied to naive, central memory and regulatory T cell samples, giving an average of approximately 4 million total reads per sample. After sorted cells were lysed in RLT buffer, RNA was extracted with DNase-treated RNeasy Micro or Mini kits, with the choice depending on cell number. To prevent cross-contamination, every cell subset was processed on its own, while patient and healthy donor samples were processed together. The immunoSEQ multiplex PCR was used to amplify TCRB sequences from cDNA, generating 87-bp fragments that spanned the CDR3 region. Sequencing of the amplicons was done on the Illumina HiSeq platform. Regarding the original processing steps: PCR bias was computationally corrected using synthetic template baselines, reads within Hamming distance 2 were collapsed, and singletons that could not be merged were discarded. Reads were aligned to IMGT to assign V, D and J genes, CDR3 length, and insertions or deletions at six rearrangement sites. Within each subset, clonotype counts were normalized to sorted cell number, and only after that were true diversity and Gini coefficients computed with the tcR R package. Repertoire sharing was quantified using the overlap coefficient calculated on TCRB nucleotide sequences. Held by TCRdb, this immuneACCESS table contains in-frame sequences only and omits some clones. Under half of the omission traces to an unresolved V gene where checked; the cause of the rest is unknown. That table furnishes V, J and clone size, whereas the DNA furnished D and trimming. The table for this sample lists 85,000 to 110,000 clones; approximately 30% of them were counted only once. Jointly, the top ten make up 0.5% to 0.6% of the sample.

Each donor gave one peripheral blood draw, averaging approximately 110 mL, which was collected into heparinised tubes. A BD FACSAria II was used to sort naive, central memory, regulatory and stem cell-like memory CD4+ T cells with a panel that included CD45RO, CCR7, CD25, CD127, CD95 and CD27. All sorted populations exceeded 95% purity. Right away, PBMCs were isolated by Lymphoprep density gradient centrifugation and were stained directly, with no culture step. So that batch effects would be minimized, each experiment stained and sorted samples in pairs, pairing one healthy donor with one patient. Summary of the overall study and its limitations: At VDJ recombination sites, type 1 diabetes patients had fewer insertions and more deleted nucleotides, which implies abnormalities in thymic rearrangement. PCR might favor shorter templates, but patient and control samples were amplified and corrected together, so any skew would affect both groups equally. Because cDNA was sequenced instead of genomic DNA, highly expressing activated cells could be over-represented, though the groups showed no difference in activation or CD3 levels. HLA sub-analyses involved small numbers of individuals, so any influence of HLA type on TCRB rearrangement remained unresolved. Type 1 diabetes patients showed a moderate but significant shortening of TCRB CDR3 length in all four CD4+ subsets. Naive, central memory and regulatory TCRB repertoires appeared more similar among patients than among healthy donors.

V is cut back by 6 bases and J by 4 bases, with 12 bases in the junction unmatched. Based on the germline V gene, the CDR1 and CDR2 sequences are SGHNT and YENEEA. CDR3 length: 16 amino acids, cysteine to phenylalanine. Here the CDR3 DNA is all that survives: 48 bases in frame from base 1. The chain is encoded by TRBV11-3 joined to TRBJ2-3; 8 central nucleotides agree with TRBD2. The receptor comes from a woman in her late teens or twenties with type 1 diabetes. The sample comprised central memory CD4+ T cells from blood. The CDR3 protein sequence reads: CASSRGFGGGADTQYF. The DNA sequence is TGTGCCAGCAGTCGGGGCTTCGGGGGGGGTGCAGATACGCAGTATTTT. Joined to the reference TRBV11-3 and TRBJ2-3 proteins, this CDR3 gives the full variable domain: EAGVVQSPRYKIIEKKQPVAFWCNPISGHNTLYWYLQNLGQGPELLIRYENEEAVDDSQLPKDRFSAERLKGVDSTLKIQPAELGDSAVYLCASSRGFGGGADTQYFGPGTRLTVL.